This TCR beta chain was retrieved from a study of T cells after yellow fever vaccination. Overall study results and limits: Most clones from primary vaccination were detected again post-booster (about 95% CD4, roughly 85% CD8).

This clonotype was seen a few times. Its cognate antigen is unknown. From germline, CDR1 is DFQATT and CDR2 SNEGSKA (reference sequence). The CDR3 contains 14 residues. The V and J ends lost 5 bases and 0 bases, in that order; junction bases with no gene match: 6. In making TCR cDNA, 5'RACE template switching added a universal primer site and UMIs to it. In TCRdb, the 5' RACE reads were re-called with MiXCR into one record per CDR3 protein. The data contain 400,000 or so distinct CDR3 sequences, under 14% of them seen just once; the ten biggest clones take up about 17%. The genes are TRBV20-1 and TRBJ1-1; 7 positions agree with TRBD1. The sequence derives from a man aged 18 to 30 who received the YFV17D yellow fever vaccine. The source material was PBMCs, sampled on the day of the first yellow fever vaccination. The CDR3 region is CSARSGTVNTEAFF. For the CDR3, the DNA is TGCAGTGCTCGATCCGGGACAGTGAACACTGAAGCTTTCTTT.